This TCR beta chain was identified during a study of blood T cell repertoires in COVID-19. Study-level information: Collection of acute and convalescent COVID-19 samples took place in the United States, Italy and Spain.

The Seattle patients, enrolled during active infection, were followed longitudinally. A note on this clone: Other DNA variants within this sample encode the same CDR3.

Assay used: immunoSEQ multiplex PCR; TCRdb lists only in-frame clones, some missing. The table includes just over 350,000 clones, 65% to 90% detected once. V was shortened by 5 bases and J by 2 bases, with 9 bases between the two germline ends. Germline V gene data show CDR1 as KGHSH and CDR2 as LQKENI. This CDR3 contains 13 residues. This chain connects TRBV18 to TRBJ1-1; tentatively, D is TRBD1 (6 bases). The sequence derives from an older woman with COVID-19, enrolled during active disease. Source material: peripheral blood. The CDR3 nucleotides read TGTGCCAGCTCAAGGACAGTTAACACTGAAGCTTTCTTT. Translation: CASSRTVNTEAFF.